This TCR beta chain was obtained from a study of blood T cell repertoires in COVID-19. Overall study: In each case, the material was cDNA or gDNA derived from T cells, B-cell-depleted T cells, or PBMCs.

Per germline, CDR1 SGHNT and CDR2 YENEEA. This CDR3 comprises 16 residues. V shed 2 bases, J shed 10 bases, and the junction held 14 bases outside the gene matches. The protocol was immunoSEQ multiplex PCR, while the TCRdb copy is restricted to in-frame clones and leaves out a portion. The table lists around 450,000 clones, roughly 88% of them singletons. The gene calls are TRBV11-3 and TRBJ1-1; 9 bases are shared with TRBD1. The sequenced sample was PBMCs or T cells enriched from blood (not recorded which). The TCR comes from a man between 18 and 29 years old who had recovered from COVID-19. The CDR3 coding sequence is TGTGCCAGCAGCTTATGGGGGGACAGGGAAGAATTCCGAGCTTTCTTT. Protein product: CASSLWGDREEFRAFF. The complete variable domain, with remaining parts taken from reference TRBV11-3 and TRBJ1-1, reads EAGVVQSPRYKIIEKKQPVAFWCNPISGHNTLYWYLQNLGQGPELLIRYENEEAVDDSQLPKDRFSAERLKGVDSTLKIQPAELGDSAVYLCASSLWGDREEFRAFFGQGTRLTVV.